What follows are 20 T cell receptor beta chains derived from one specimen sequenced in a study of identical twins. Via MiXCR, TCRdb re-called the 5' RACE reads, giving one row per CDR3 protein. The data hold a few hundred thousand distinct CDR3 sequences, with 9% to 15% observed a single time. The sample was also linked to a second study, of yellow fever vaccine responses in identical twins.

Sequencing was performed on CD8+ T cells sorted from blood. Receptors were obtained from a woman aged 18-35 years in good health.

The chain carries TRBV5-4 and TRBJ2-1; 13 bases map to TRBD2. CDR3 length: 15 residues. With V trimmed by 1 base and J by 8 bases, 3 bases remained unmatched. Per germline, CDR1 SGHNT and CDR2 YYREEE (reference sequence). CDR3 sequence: CASSLSLAGGHEQFF. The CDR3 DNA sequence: TGTGCCAGCAGCTTGTCACTAGCGGGAGGGCATGAGCAGTTCTTC.

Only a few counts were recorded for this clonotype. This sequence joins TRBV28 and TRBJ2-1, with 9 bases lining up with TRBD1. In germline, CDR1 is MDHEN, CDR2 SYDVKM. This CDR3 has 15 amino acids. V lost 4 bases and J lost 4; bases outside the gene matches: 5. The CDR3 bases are TGTGCCAGCAGTTCCCGGGACAGGGAGTACAATGAGCAGTTCTTC. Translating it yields CASSSRDREYNEQFF.

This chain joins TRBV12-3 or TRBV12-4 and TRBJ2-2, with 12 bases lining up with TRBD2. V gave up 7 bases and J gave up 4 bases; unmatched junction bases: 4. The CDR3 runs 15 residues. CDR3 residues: CASNPSGRVTGELFF. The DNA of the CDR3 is TGTGCCAGCAACCCTAGCGGGAGGGTCACCGGGGAGCTGTTTTTT.

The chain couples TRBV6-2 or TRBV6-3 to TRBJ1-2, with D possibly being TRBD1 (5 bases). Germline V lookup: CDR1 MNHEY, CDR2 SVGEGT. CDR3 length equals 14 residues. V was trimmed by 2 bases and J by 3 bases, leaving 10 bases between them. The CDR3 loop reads CASSYRGLYYGYTF. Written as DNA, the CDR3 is TGTGCCAGCAGTTACCGGGGACTTTACTATGGCTACACCTTC.

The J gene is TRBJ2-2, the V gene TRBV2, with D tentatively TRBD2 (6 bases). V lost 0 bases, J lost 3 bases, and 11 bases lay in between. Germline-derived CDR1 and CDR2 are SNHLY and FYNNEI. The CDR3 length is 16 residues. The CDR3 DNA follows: TGTGCCAGCAGTGAAGCCGGCGGGGCCGACACCGGGGAGCTGTTTTTT. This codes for CASSEAGGADTGELFF.

The CDR3 loop is CASSGAGANTGELFF. The CDR3 DNA reads TGTGCCAGCAGTGGTGCGGGCGCGAACACCGGGGAGCTGTTTTTT. The chain recombines TRBV12-3 or TRBV12-4 with TRBJ2-2; tentatively, D is TRBD2 (5 bases). This CDR3 has 15 amino acids. The V end was cut by 5 bases, the J end by 0 bases, with 10 bases between.

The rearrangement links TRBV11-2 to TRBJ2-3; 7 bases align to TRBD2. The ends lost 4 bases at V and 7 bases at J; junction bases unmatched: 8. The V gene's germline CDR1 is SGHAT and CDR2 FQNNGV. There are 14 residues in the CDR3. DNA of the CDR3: TGTGCCAGCAGCTCGCCGCGGGGGAAGAATACGCAGTATTTT. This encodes CASSSPRGKNTQYF.

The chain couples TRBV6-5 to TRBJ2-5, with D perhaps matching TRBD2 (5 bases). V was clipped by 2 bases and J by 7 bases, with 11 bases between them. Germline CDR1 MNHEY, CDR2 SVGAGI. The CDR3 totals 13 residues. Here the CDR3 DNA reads TGTGCCAGCAGTTACGGGTCGGCGGGGACCCAGTACTTC. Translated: CASSYGSAGTQYF.

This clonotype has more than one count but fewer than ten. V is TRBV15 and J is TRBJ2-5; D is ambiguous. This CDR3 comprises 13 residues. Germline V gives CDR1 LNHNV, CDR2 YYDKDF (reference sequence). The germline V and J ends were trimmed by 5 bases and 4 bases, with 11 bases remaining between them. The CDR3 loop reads CATSAGVGETQYF. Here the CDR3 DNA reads TGTGCCACCAGCGCCGGAGTAGGAGAGACCCAGTACTTC.

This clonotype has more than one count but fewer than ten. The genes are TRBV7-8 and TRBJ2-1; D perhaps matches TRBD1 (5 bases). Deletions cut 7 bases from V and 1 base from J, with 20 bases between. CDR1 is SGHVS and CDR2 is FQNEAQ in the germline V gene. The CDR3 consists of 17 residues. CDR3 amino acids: CASTLGATVFSYNEQFF. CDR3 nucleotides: TGTGCCAGCACCCTAGGGGCTACCGTTTTTTCCTACAATGAGCAGTTCTTC.

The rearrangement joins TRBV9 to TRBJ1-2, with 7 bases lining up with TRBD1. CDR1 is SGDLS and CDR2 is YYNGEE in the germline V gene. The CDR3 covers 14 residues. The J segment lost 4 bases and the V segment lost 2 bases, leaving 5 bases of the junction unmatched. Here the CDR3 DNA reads TGTGCCAGCAGCGTCGGGGACAGCCGCTATGGCTACACCTTC. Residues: CASSVGDSRYGYTF.

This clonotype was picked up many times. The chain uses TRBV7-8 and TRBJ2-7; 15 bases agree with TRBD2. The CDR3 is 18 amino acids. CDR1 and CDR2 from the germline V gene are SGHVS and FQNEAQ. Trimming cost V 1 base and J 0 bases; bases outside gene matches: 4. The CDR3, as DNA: TGTGCCAGCAGCTTAGGGACTAGCGGGGGGGCGAGCTCCTACGAGCAGTACGTC. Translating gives CASSLGTSGGASSYEQYV.

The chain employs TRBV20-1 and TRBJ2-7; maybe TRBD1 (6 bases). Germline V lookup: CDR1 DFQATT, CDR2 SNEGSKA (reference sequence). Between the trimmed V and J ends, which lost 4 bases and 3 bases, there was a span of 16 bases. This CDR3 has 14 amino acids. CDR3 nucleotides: TGCAGTGCTACGGACAGTAAAAATGTCTACGAGCAGTACGTC. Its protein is CSATDSKNVYEQYV.

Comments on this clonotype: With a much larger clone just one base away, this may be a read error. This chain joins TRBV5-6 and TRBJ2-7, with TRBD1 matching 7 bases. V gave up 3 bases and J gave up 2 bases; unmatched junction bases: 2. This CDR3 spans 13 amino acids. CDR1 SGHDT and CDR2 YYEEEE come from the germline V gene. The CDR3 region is CASSSGTAYEQYV. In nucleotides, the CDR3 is TGTGCCAGCAGCTCCGGGACAGCCTACGAGCAGTACGTC.

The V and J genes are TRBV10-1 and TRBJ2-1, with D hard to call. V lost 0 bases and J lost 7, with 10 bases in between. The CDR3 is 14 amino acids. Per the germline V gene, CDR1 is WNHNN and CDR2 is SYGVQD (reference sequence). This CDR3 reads CASSESVALNEQFF. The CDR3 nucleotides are TGCGCCAGCAGTGAGTCGGTTGCGCTTAATGAGCAGTTCTTC.

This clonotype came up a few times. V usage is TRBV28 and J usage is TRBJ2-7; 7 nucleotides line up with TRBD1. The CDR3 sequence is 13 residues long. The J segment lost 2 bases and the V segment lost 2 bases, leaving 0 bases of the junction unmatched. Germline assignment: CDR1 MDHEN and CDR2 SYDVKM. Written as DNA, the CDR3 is TGTGCCAGCAGTTTACAGGGGGCCTACGAGCAGTACGTC. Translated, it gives CASSLQGAYEQYV.

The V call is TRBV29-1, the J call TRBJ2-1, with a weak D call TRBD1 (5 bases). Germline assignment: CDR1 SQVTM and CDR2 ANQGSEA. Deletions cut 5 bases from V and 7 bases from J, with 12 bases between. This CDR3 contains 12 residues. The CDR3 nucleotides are TGCAGCGTTAAGCAGGGTGTAAATGAGCAGTTCTTC. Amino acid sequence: CSVKQGVNEQFF.

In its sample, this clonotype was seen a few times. The chain's CDR3 is CASRVHVAGIDNEQFF. CDR3 DNA sequence: TGTGCCAGCAGGGTCCACGTAGCGGGAATAGACAATGAGCAGTTCTTC. The chain is built from TRBV7-8 and TRBJ2-1; 8 positions match TRBD2. CDR3 length: 16 amino acids. J was trimmed by 5 bases and V by 6 bases; bases with no gene match: 12. Germline CDR1 and CDR2: SGHVS and FQNEAQ.

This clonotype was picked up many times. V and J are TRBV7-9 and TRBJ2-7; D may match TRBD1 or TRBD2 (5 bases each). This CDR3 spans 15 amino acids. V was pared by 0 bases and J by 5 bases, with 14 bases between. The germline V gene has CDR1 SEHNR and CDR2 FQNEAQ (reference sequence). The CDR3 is CASSLAFGDVDEQYF. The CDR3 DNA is TGTGCCAGCAGCTTAGCCTTTGGGGACGTCGACGAGCAGTACTTC.

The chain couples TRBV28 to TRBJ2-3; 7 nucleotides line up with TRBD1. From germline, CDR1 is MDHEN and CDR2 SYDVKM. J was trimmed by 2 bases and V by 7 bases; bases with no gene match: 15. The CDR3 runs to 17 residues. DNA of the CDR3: TGTGCCAGCAAAAGACGGACAGGTGTAACATTCACAGATACGCAGTATTTT. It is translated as CASKRRTGVTFTDTQYF.